The following is a T cell receptor beta chain sequence with its context. The table came from immunoSEQ multiplex PCR; TCRdb's copy has only in-frame clones and leaves some out. This sample has 50,000 to 70,000 clones, with roughly 91% found just once. These data come from a study of T cell changes during pregnancy in multiple sclerosis. The CDR3 loop spans 10 amino acids. The germline CDR1 and CDR2 sequences are SNHLY and FYNNEI. The V and J ends lost 7 bases and 7 bases respectively, with 8 bases between them. This receptor was taken from a female donor in good health, enrolled as a control in a pregnancy study. The chain is built from TRBV2 and TRBJ2-7; D uncertain. The material sequenced was peripheral blood, taken in the third trimester of pregnancy. The CDR3 protein is CASMVREQYF. DNA for the CDR3: TGTGCCAGCATGGTTAGAGAGCAGTACTTC.